Shown below are 30 T cell receptor beta chains from a single sample sequenced in a study of T cell repertoires in cytomegalovirus infection (dated by TCRdb to about 2019). Antigens for these TCRs are unknown. The meaning of the sample's treatment or condition label: in vitro stimulation with specific CMV peptide epitopes to enrich CMV-specific T cells. The sequencer was an Illumina HiSeq 1500. The public sequencing data were trimmed at Q25 with fastp and processed into clonotypes with MiXCR by TCRdb, which kept only in-frame beta chains. Under each unique CDR3 protein, matching rows form one entry showing the most common genes and DNA. The sample profile shows around 800,000 distinct CDR3 sequences; roughly 33% of them were found once. The ten largest clonotypes hold roughly 12% of the sample. Sequencing used cultured CD8+ T cells from PBMCs, obtained from culture after CMV antigen stimulation. The receptor source for this set is a human donor in good health (CMV status not recorded). Some clones in this sample may be carry-over from other donors' samples.

The chain employs TRBV13 and TRBJ2-5; D may match TRBD1 or TRBD2 (6 bases each). V gave up 2 bases and J gave up 4 bases, with 14 bases separating them. Germline V lookup: CDR1 PRHDT, CDR2 FYEKMQ (reference sequence). The CDR3 extends over 15 amino acids. The CDR3 loop reads CASSLQRGRRETQYF. In nucleotides, the CDR3 is TGTGCCAGCAGCTTACAACGGGGGCGGCGAGAGACCCAGTACTTC.

The V call is TRBV6-6, the J call TRBJ2-3; D may be TRBD1 (6 bases). The V gene's germline CDR1 is MNHNY and CDR2 SVGAGI (reference sequence). Trimming removed 6 bases from V and 6 bases from J, with 16 bases in between. This CDR3 contains 14 residues. The DNA for the CDR3 is TGTGCCAGCAGCCGTTGGGACAAATCCGATACGCAGTATTTT. Protein sequence: CASSRWDKSDTQYF.

This clonotype occurred a few times. The rearrangement uses TRBV5-6 and TRBJ1-2; 7 nucleotides align to TRBD1. The CDR3 length is 14 residues. Germline CDR1 reads SGHDT; CDR2 reads YYEEEE. J gave up 5 bases and V 2 bases, and 6 bases lay outside the gene matches. The CDR3 sequence: CASSFADRLYGYTF. The CDR3 bases are TGTGCCAGCAGCTTCGCGGACAGGCTTTATGGCTACACCTTC.

This clonotype was seen at least ten times. V usage is TRBV6-1 and J usage is TRBJ1-1; D perhaps matches TRBD1 (5 bases). The V gene's germline CDR1 is MNHNS and CDR2 SASEGT. This CDR3 region has 13 residues. The germline V and J ends were trimmed by 5 bases and 0 bases, with 7 bases remaining between them. Written as DNA, the CDR3 is TGTGCCAGCAGTCGACAGATGAACACTGAAGCTTTCTTT. This translates into CASSRQMNTEAFF.

This clonotype was seen a few times. This sequence joins TRBV20-1 and TRBJ1-5, with D unresolved. The germline V gene encodes CDR1 DFQATT and CDR2 SNEGSKA (reference sequence). V lost 6 bases to trimming and J lost 3 bases, with 18 bases between them. The CDR3 consists of 15 residues. CDR3 sequence reads: CSATLTHPYNQPQHF. The CDR3 DNA reads TGCAGTGCAACCCTCACCCACCCCTACAATCAGCCCCAGCATTTT.

The V call is TRBV5-4, the J call TRBJ2-7; D could derive from TRBD1 or TRBD2 (5 bases each). The CDR3 is 11 amino acids. Trimming cost V 4 bases and J 7 bases, with 9 bases left between them. CDR1 is SGHNT and CDR2 is YYREEE in the germline V gene (reference sequence). CDR3 in DNA: TGTGCCAGCAGCAGGGACGCAGAGCAGTACTTC. Translating gives CASSRDAEQYF.

The chain links TRBV12-3 or TRBV12-4 to TRBJ2-3; 8 nucleotides align to TRBD2. The CDR3 has 14 residues. Trimming removed 4 bases from V and 4 bases from J; junction bases left unmatched: 4. The CDR3 coding sequence is TGTGCCAGCAGTTCTACGGGGGGGTCAGATACGCAGTATTTT. Translating it yields CASSSTGGSDTQYF.

The genes are TRBV6-2 or TRBV6-3 and TRBJ2-5, with TRBD2 identical over 8 bases. Looked up from germline, CDR1 is MNHEY and CDR2 is SVGEGT. The CDR3 loop spans 16 amino acids. V lost 2 bases and J lost 1; bases outside the gene matches: 6. The CDR3 DNA reads as TGTGCCAGCAGTTACCAACAAGGACTAGCCCAAGAGACCCAGTACTTC. The encoded protein is CASSYQQGLAQETQYF.

V gene TRBV15 combines with J gene TRBJ1-1, with D perhaps TRBD1 (5 bases). This CDR3 contains 17 residues. The germline V and J ends were trimmed by 0 bases and 3 bases, with 17 bases remaining between them. CDR1 is LNHNV and CDR2 is YYDKDF in the germline V gene (reference sequence). The CDR3 protein is CATSRDQAEGFYTEAFF. CDR3 coding DNA: TGTGCCACCAGCAGAGATCAAGCAGAGGGGTTTTACACTGAAGCTTTCTTT.

Comments on this clonotype: A much larger clone is a single base away; this may be a read error. V usage is TRBV7-2 and J usage is TRBJ2-1; TRBD1 or TRBD2 may be the D gene (5 bases each). Looked up from germline, CDR1 is SGHTA and CDR2 is FQGNSA. CDR3 length equals 15 residues. The CDR3 reads CASNLATDSSDEQFF. The CDR3 DNA reads as TGTGCCAGCAACTTAGCGACAGACAGTTCCGATGAGCAGTTCTTC.

The chain has TRBV10-2 and TRBJ2-3; possibly TRBD1 or TRBD2 for D (5 bases each). The CDR3 is 16 residues long. Germline-derived CDR1 and CDR2 are WSHSY and SAAADI. V was shortened by 5 bases and J by 3 bases, with 18 bases between the two germline ends. Written as DNA, the CDR3 is TGCGCCAGCAGTAATCAGGACATTGGGGGTACAGATACGCAGTATTTT. This codes for CASSNQDIGGTDTQYF.

This clonotype was found many times. Here the CDR3 DNA reads TGTGCCAGCAGCTCTAGGGGGGACATGAACACTGAAGCTTTCTTT. Its translation: CASSSRGDMNTEAFF. V and J are TRBV7-2 and TRBJ1-1; maybe TRBD1 (6 bases). The CDR3 totals 15 residues. Deletions cut 4 bases from V and 0 bases from J, with 12 bases between. Germline-derived CDR1 and CDR2 are SGHTA and FQGNSA.

The chain employs TRBV2 and TRBJ1-1; the D gene is possibly TRBD1 (5 bases). The germline CDR1 and CDR2 sequences are SNHLY and FYNNEI. Trimming took off 10 bases at V and 5 bases at J, with 17 bases between the two ends. The CDR3 contains 13 residues. The CDR3 spells CANPGRGGTEAFF. Written as DNA, the CDR3 is TGTGCCAACCCGGGTCGGGGGGGGACTGAAGCTTTCTTT.

The chain carries TRBV6-4 and TRBJ1-2; D is uncertain. Trimming pared 0 bases from V and 2 bases from J, leaving 16 bases between. The CDR3 contains 17 residues. CDR1 is MRHNA and CDR2 is SNTAGT in the germline V gene. The CDR3 sequence is CASSDSKQVTPNYGYTF. Here the CDR3 DNA reads TGTGCCAGCAGTGACTCTAAACAAGTGACACCGAACTATGGCTACACCTTC.

This clonotype was observed a handful of times. The chain is built from TRBV7-6 and TRBJ1-1; 11 bases align to TRBD1. This CDR3 contains 15 residues. Germline CDR1 is SGHVS and CDR2 is FNYEAQ. After removal of 6 bases from V and 1 base from J, the junction contained 4 bases not matched to a gene. CDR3 protein: CASSGQGAKNTEAFF. The CDR3 coding sequence is TGTGCCAGCAGTGGACAGGGGGCAAAGAACACTGAAGCTTTCTTT.

Note on this clonotype: Sequence at one end of the junction differs from germline and may be a read error. This chain connects TRBV7-6 to TRBJ2-2; D ambiguous. The CDR3 is made up of 13 amino acids. Germline assignment: CDR1 SGHVS and CDR2 FNYEAQ. The DNA of the CDR3 is TGTGTCAGCAGCTTAACGGAAACCGGGGAGCTGTTTTTT. Its translation: CVSSLTETGELFF.

The chain combines TRBV19 with TRBJ2-1; D unresolved. Germline lookup yields CDR1 LNHDA and CDR2 SQIVND (reference sequence). Trimming cost V 4 bases and J 0 bases, with 10 bases left between them. The CDR3 extends over 15 amino acids. The CDR3 DNA is TGTGCCAGTAGTACAAGCCCGAACTCCTACAATGAGCAGTTCTTC. Translating gives CASSTSPNSYNEQFF.

This clonotype was seen many times. As DNA, the CDR3 is TGTGCCAGCAGCTTAGGTGGGGCCATTAGTGTAGATACGCAGTATTTT. It is translated as CASSLGGAISVDTQYF. The V gene is TRBV7-6, the J gene TRBJ2-3; weak D call: TRBD1 (5 bases). Deletions cut 1 base from V and 5 bases from J, with 16 bases between. The germline gives CDR1 SGHVS, CDR2 FNYEAQ. This CDR3 has 16 amino acids.

This CDR3 reads CASSVAPGLAPNEQFF. The CDR3 DNA sequence: TGTGCCAGCAGCGTAGCCCCGGGACTAGCTCCCAATGAGCAGTTCTTC. This chain joins TRBV9 and TRBJ2-1; TRBD2 agrees at 9 bases. The V gene's germline CDR1 is SGDLS and CDR2 YYNGEE. The CDR3 is 16 residues long. Trimming took 0 bases from V and 6 from J; bases not matched to a gene: 7. Full variable domain (outside the CDR3, taken from reference TRBV9 and TRBJ2-1): DSGVTQTPKHLITATGQRVTLRCSPRSGDLSVYWYQQSLDQGLQFLIQYYNGEERAKGNILERFSAQQFPDLHSELNLSSLELGDSALYFCASSVAPGLAPNEQFFGPGTRLTVL.

The genes are TRBV12-3 or TRBV12-4 and TRBJ1-2; no clear D. V was clipped by 5 bases and J by 7 bases, with 14 bases between them. This CDR3 contains 13 residues. CDR3 protein: CASSIPRAPGYTF. The CDR3, as DNA: TGTGCCAGCAGTATCCCGCGGGCCCCTGGCTACACCTTC.

The chain couples TRBV18 to TRBJ1-1, with D uncertain. This CDR3 comprises 13 residues. Trimming stripped 6 bases from V and 6 bases from J, with 14 bases between. CDR1 and CDR2 (germline): KGHSH, LQKENI. CDR3 residues: CASSPIGGAEAFF. CDR3 in DNA: TGTGCCAGCTCCCCAATTGGTGGGGCTGAAGCTTTCTTT.

J is TRBJ1-2 and V is TRBV27; D is ambiguous. This CDR3 is built from 13 residues. Trimming took 5 bases from V and 4 from J, leaving 11 bases between them. Germline V gene sequence: CDR1 MNHEY, CDR2 SMNVEV (reference sequence). In DNA form, the CDR3 reads TGTGCCAGCAGTCCATTCCGGCTCTATGGCTACACCTTC. Its translation: CASSPFRLYGYTF.

This clonotype occurred a few times. The genes are TRBV12-3 or TRBV12-4 and TRBJ2-5, with 14 bases that match TRBD2. Unmatched junction bases numbered 8, after V lost 5 bases and J lost 0 bases. The CDR3 has 18 residues. This chain's CDR3 is CASSEGTSGGQYQETQYF. The CDR3 bases are TGTGCCAGCAGTGAGGGGACTAGCGGGGGCCAGTACCAAGAGACCCAGTACTTC.

The chain couples TRBV20-1 to TRBJ1-5; 7 nucleotides agree with TRBD1. The CDR3 contains 15 residues. V was pared by 2 bases and J by 0 bases, with 4 bases of the junction left unmatched. Germline values: CDR1 DFQATT, CDR2 SNEGSKA (reference sequence). Written as DNA, the CDR3 is TGCAGTGCTAGACGGAGGGGGCGTAGCAATCAGCCCCAGCATTTT. Amino acids: CSARRRGRSNQPQHF.

The V call is TRBV14, the J call TRBJ2-1, with TRBD1 matching 8 bases. The V and J ends lost 3 bases and 7 bases, in that order; junction bases with no gene match: 5. This CDR3 comprises 14 residues. Per germline, CDR1 SGHDN and CDR2 FVKESK. CDR3 sequence: CASSHRTGQNEQFF. Here the CDR3 DNA reads TGTGCCAGCAGCCATCGGACAGGGCAGAATGAGCAGTTCTTC.

The chain uses TRBV7-2 and TRBJ1-5; TRBD1 aligns across 9 bases. The germline V gene encodes CDR1 SGHTA and CDR2 FQGNSA. The CDR3 is made up of 15 amino acids. Trimming took 5 bases from V and 3 from J; bases not matched to a gene: 5. For the CDR3, the DNA is TGTGCCAGCAGCGGTTGGACAGGGGCCAATCAGCCCCAGCATTTT. Its translation is CASSGWTGANQPQHF.

This clonotype has at least ten counts. The chain joins TRBV6-1 to TRBJ2-2; 11 nucleotides match TRBD1. The CDR3 spans 15 residues. Per germline, CDR1 MNHNS and CDR2 SASEGT. The junction had 2 bases not matched to a gene; V was cut back by 2 bases and J by 6 bases. CDR3 sequence (DNA): TGTGCCAGCAGTGAAAAGGGACAGGGGGCCGGGGAGCTGTTTTTT. This gives the protein CASSEKGQGAGELFF.

In this sample, this clonotype turned up a few times. The V gene is TRBV19, the J gene TRBJ1-2, with a possible D match to TRBD1 (5 bases). Trimming cost V 6 bases and J 0 bases, with 11 bases left between them. Germline values: CDR1 LNHDA, CDR2 SQIVND (reference sequence). The CDR3 runs 14 residues. The CDR3 DNA is TGTGCCAGTAGCCCGACAGTAGCTAACTATGGCTACACCTTC. As protein: CASSPTVANYGYTF. The full variable domain, rest sourced from reference TRBV19 and TRBJ1-2, is DGGITQSPKYLFRKEGQNVTLSCEQNLNHDAMYWYRQDPGQGLRLIYYSQIVNDFQKGDIAEGYSVSREKKESFPLTVTSAQKNPTAFYLCASSPTVANYGYTFGSGTRLTVV.

The rearrangement uses TRBV7-9 and TRBJ1-4, with D perhaps TRBD1 (6 bases). Germline V gives CDR1 SEHNR, CDR2 FQNEAQ (reference sequence). The length of the CDR3 is 15 residues. The V end lost 7 bases, the J end lost 7 bases, and 19 bases lay between the germline ends. DNA for the CDR3: TGTGCCAGCACCCGGGGGGCAGGGTTCGGTGAAAAACTGTTTTTT. This gives the protein CASTRGAGFGEKLFF.

This clonotype has ten or more counts. The V gene is TRBV7-9, the J gene TRBJ2-3; a weak D match, TRBD2 (6 bases). The V and J ends lost 5 bases and 2 bases respectively, with 11 bases between them. Germline CDR1 reads SEHNR; CDR2 reads FQNEAQ (reference sequence). This CDR3 is built from 14 residues. The CDR3 sequence: CASSPRGNTDTQYF. The CDR3 DNA reads as TGTGCCAGCAGCCCGCGGGGAAACACAGATACGCAGTATTTT.